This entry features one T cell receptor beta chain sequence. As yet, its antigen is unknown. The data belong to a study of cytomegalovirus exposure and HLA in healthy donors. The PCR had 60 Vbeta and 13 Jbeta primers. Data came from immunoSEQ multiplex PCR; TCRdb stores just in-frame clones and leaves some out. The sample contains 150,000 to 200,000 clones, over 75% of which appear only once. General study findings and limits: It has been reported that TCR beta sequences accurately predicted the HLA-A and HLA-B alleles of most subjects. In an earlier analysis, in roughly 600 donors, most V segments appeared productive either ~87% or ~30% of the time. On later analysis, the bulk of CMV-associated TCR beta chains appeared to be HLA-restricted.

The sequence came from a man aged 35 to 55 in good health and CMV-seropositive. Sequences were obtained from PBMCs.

The CDR3 sequence: CASSDDGENTEAFF. In DNA form, the CDR3 reads TGTGCCAGCAGTGACGACGGGGAGAACACTGAAGCTTTCTTT. The V and J genes are TRBV6-4 and TRBJ1-1; D is undetermined. CDR3 length equals 14 residues. Deletions cut 2 bases from V and 1 base from J, with 8 bases between. CDR1 MRHNA and CDR2 SNTAGT come from the germline V gene.